These T cell receptor beta chains were read from a single sample in a study of blood T cell repertoires in COVID-19. Profiling relied on immunoSEQ multiplex PCR, and the TCRdb table lists in-frame clones only, not all of them. The sample has around 140,000 clones; approximately 90% are singletons. The sample taken for sequencing was peripheral blood. The receptors derive from a man aged 55 to 70 with active or convalescent COVID-19. The CDR3 runs from the conserved cysteine through the conserved F or W. Each record gives: clone size, J gene, V gene, D gene, CDR3 protein, CDR3 DNA. The D gene is left open where the match is weak. Clone size is not always given. Where it is, it says once, few, many or a class for expanded clones.

>-|TRBJ1-2|TRBV14|-
CASSQELGAGPNYGYTF
TGTGCCAGCAGCCAAGAGTTGGGGGCAGGGCCTAACTATGGCTACACCTTC
>-|TRBJ1-3|TRBV4-3|-
CASSQDLGPGNTIYF
TGCGCCAGCAGCCAAGATCTGGGGCCTGGAAACACCATATATTTT
>-|TRBJ2-2|TRBV27|TRBD2
CASSAWSSGTTGELFF
TGTGCCAGCAGTGCCTGGTCTAGCGGCACCACCGGGGAGCTGTTTTTT
>-|TRBJ1-5|TRBV6-5|TRBD1
CASSPEGAQPQHF
TGTGCCAGCAGCCCCGAGGGGGCCCAGCCCCAGCATTTT
>-|TRBJ1-6|TRBV29-1|TRBD1
CSVTQGQGGSPLHF
TGCAGCGTGACCCAAGGACAGGGGGGATCACCCCTCCACTTT
>-|TRBJ1-6|TRBV27|TRBD1
CASRWTGVNSPLHF
TGTGCCAGCAGATGGACAGGGGTTAATTCACCCCTCCACTTT
>once|TRBJ2-5|TRBV20-1|-
CSAERETQYF
TGCAGTGCTGAGAGAGAGACCCAGTACTTC
>-|TRBJ2-7|TRBV6-1|-
CASSEFIGGVEQYF
TGTGCCAGCAGTGAATTTATAGGGGGGGTCGAGCAGTACTTC
>once|TRBJ2-7|TRBV19|-
CASSISRDYYEQYF
TGTGCCAGTAGTATTTCGCGGGATTACTACGAGCAGTACTTC
>-|TRBJ2-1|TRBV4-2|-
CASSQDSRPDGRLNEQFF
TGTGCCAGCAGCCAAGACTCCCGCCCTGACGGGAGATTGAATGAGCAGTTCTTC
>-|TRBJ2-5|TRBV19|TRBD1
CASRLQGAGETQYF
TGTGCCAGTAGACTACAGGGGGCAGGAGAGACCCAGTACTTC
>-|TRBJ2-3|TRBV9|-
CASSAGAPDTQYF
TGTGCCAGCAGCGCAGGGGCCCCAGATACGCAGTATTTT
>-|TRBJ2-2|TRBV4-3|-
CASSQFWLASTGELFF
TGCGCCAGCAGCCAGTTTTGGCTAGCGAGCACCGGGGAGCTGTTTTTT
>-|TRBJ2-5|TRBV7-3|-
CASSLTLAETQYF
TGTGCCAGCAGCTTAACGCTGGCAGAGACCCAGTACTTC
>-|TRBJ2-5|TRBV23-1|-
CASSPTGVGWETQYF
TGCGCCAGCAGTCCTACCGGGGTCGGGTGGGAGACCCAGTACTTC
>-|TRBJ1-2|TRBV28|TRBD1
CASMSGQGVDYGYTF
TGTGCCAGCATGTCGGGACAGGGCGTGGACTATGGCTACACCTTC
>-|TRBJ2-7|TRBV28|-
CASSLDIPPQLYEQYF
TGTGCCAGCAGTTTAGATATCCCCCCGCAACTATACGAGCAGTACTTC
>-|TRBJ1-3|TRBV19|-
CASNVSPTENIFGNTIYF
TGTGCCAGTAATGTTTCACCGACTGAGAATATATTTGGAAACACCATATATTTT
>-|TRBJ2-3|TRBV18|-
CASSPGVSTDTQYF
TGTGCCAGCTCACCCGGGGTTTCCACAGATACGCAGTATTTT
>-|TRBJ1-2|TRBV4-1|-
CASSQTGFYGYTF
TGCGCCAGCAGCCAAACAGGTTTCTATGGCTACACCTTC
>-|TRBJ2-2|TRBV7-3|TRBD2
CASSLGTSGIGELFF
TGTGCCAGCAGTCTAGGGACTAGCGGTATCGGGGAGCTGTTTTTT
>once|TRBJ2-3|TRBV12-2|-
CASRPRDRGHTPPYTQYF
TGTGCAAGTCGCCCGCGGGACAGGGGCCATACTCCTCCTTATACGCAGTATTTT
>-|TRBJ2-7|TRBV6-6|-
CASTPGRPYEQYF
TGTGCCAGCACCCCAGGGCGGCCCTACGAGCAGTACTTC
>-|TRBJ1-1|TRBV19|TRBD1
CASSSTLQGAIDTEAFF
TGTGCCAGTAGTAGCACACTACAGGGGGCGATCGATACTGAAGCTTTCTTT
>-|TRBJ1-2|TRBV20-1|-
CSASKAGQTFYGYTF
TGCAGTGCTAGTAAAGCTGGACAGACTTTCTATGGCTACACCTTC
>-|TRBJ2-5|TRBV7-2|-
CASSYNPRTAQETQYF
TGTGCCAGCAGCTACAACCCTAGGACAGCCCAAGAGACCCAGTACTTC
>-|TRBJ1-2|TRBV3-1/TRBV3-2|-
CASSRRGGGVGGYTF
TGTGCCAGCAGCCGGAGAGGCGGGGGCGTCGGTGGCTACACCTTC
>-|TRBJ2-1|TRBV27|TRBD2
CASSLLRTSGRAGEQFF
TGTGCCAGCAGTTTACTTAGGACTAGCGGGAGGGCCGGTGAGCAGTTCTTC
>-|TRBJ2-3|TRBV4-1|TRBD2
CASNLAGFSTDTQYF
TGCGCCAGCAATCTAGCGGGGTTTAGCACGGATACGCAGTATTTT
>-|TRBJ2-5|TRBV6-5|TRBD1
CASRTQGAEETQYF
TGTGCCAGCAGAACACAGGGGGCGGAAGAGACCCAGTACTTC
>-|TRBJ2-5|TRBV7-7|TRBD2
CASYPAGEGETQYF
TGTGCTAGCTACCCCGCGGGAGAGGGAGAGACCCAGTACTTC
>-|TRBJ2-1|TRBV5-1|TRBD2
CASSWGLATGSEQFF
TGCGCCAGCAGCTGGGGACTAGCGACTGGCAGTGAGCAGTTCTTC
>-|TRBJ2-7|TRBV3-1/TRBV3-2|-
CASSQDGTPHREQYF
TGTGCCAGCAGCCAAGATGGGACTCCCCACCGCGAGCAGTACTTC
>few|TRBJ2-5|TRBV6-2/TRBV6-3|-
CASSPNAGSSSETQYF
TGTGCCAGCAGCCCTAACGCCGGGTCCTCGAGCGAGACCCAGTACTTC
>-|TRBJ2-3|TRBV3-1/TRBV3-2|-
CASSQDTGVTTDTQYF
TGTGCCAGCAGCCAAGACACGGGGGTTACCACAGATACGCAGTATTTT
>-|TRBJ2-6|TRBV1|-
CTSSPLGATGTGYSGANVLTF
TGCACCAGCAGCCCCCTGGGGGCCACCGGGACAGGGTATTCTGGGGCCAACGTCCTGACTTTC
>-|TRBJ2-5|TRBV18|-
CASSPSKETQYF
TGTGCCAGCTCACCAAGCAAAGAGACCCAGTACTTC
>-|TRBJ1-4|TRBV9|-
CASSVNPGANEKLFF
TGTGCCAGCAGCGTGAACCCTGGGGCGAATGAAAAACTGTTTTTT
>-|TRBJ2-2|TRBV5-1|-
CASSFGQFNTGELFF
TGCGCCAGCAGCTTTGGGCAGTTTAACACCGGGGAGCTGTTTTTT
>-|TRBJ1-6|TRBV6-1|-
CASSSTNSPLHF
TGTGCCAGCAGCAGTACAAATTCACCCCTCCACTTT
>-|TRBJ2-3|TRBV6-5|-
CASSYSQRDTQYF
TGTGCCAGCAGTTACTCGCAGCGGGATACGCAGTATTTT
>-|TRBJ1-4|TRBV5-5|TRBD1
CASSERTGAMPNEKLFF
TGTGCCAGCAGCGAACGGACAGGGGCAATGCCTAATGAAAAACTGTTTTTT
>-|TRBJ2-7|TRBV24-1|-
CATSLGGRYEQYF
TGTGCCACCAGTCTCGGGGGACGCTACGAGCAGTACTTC
>few|TRBJ1-2|TRBV12-3/TRBV12-4|-
CASSSLKSHTF
TGTGCCAGCAGTTCTCTAAAGTCCCACACCTTC
>-|TRBJ1-2|TRBV28|TRBD1
CASSDRGRNYGYTF
TGTGCCAGCAGCGACAGGGGGCGAAATTATGGCTACACCTTC
>-|TRBJ2-3|TRBV19|TRBD2
CASSITHPGLAGVPTDTQYF
TGTGCCAGTAGTATAACTCATCCGGGACTAGCGGGGGTACCCACAGATACGCAGTATTTT
>-|TRBJ1-1|TRBV18|TRBD1
CASSPRTGQGEEAFF
TGTGCCAGCTCACCACGAACCGGACAGGGGGAGGAAGCTTTCTTT
>-|TRBJ2-1|TRBV6-5|TRBD1
CASSRDSADNEQFF
TGTGCCAGCAGCCGGGACAGTGCGGACAATGAGCAGTTCTTC
>-|TRBJ1-1|TRBV6-1|TRBD1
CASSESIGDRGAFF
TGTGCCAGCAGTGAAAGTATCGGGGACAGGGGGGCTTTCTTT
>once|TRBJ2-2|TRBV19|TRBD2
CASSRAGGNTGELFF
TGTGCCAGTAGTCGAGCGGGGGGAAACACCGGGGAGCTGTTTTTT
>-|TRBJ2-5|TRBV5-1|TRBD2
CASSLIAGSKTQYF
TGCGCCAGCAGCTTGATAGCGGGGTCGAAGACCCAGTACTTC
>-|TRBJ1-1|TRBV7-7|TRBD1
CASSPGDRVRRTEAFF
TGTGCCAGCAGCCCCGGGGACAGGGTAAGGCGAACTGAAGCTTTCTTT